These 31 T cell receptor beta chains originate from one sample sequenced in a study of blood T cell repertoires in COVID-19. The method was immunoSEQ multiplex PCR; TCRdb's version includes in-frame clones alone and lacks a portion of them. This table holds tens of thousands of clones, 76% found once. The sequenced sample consisted of peripheral blood. These receptors came from a man in his 70s with active or convalescent COVID-19.

This clone was seen only a few times. The CDR3 here is CASNSGGYNEQFF. The CDR3 bases are TGCGCCAGCAACAGCGGGGGGTACAATGAGCAGTTCTTC. V is TRBV5-1 and J is TRBJ2-1; 9 bases match TRBD2. The ends lost 6 bases at V and 4 bases at J; junction bases unmatched: 2. Germline-derived CDR1 and CDR2 are SGHRS and YFSETQ. The length of the CDR3 is 13 residues.

This chain uses TRBV3-1 (or the pseudogene TRBV3-2) with TRBJ2-2; D is ambiguous. The CDR3 length is 13 residues. CDR1 and CDR2 from the germline V gene are LGHDT and YNNKEL (reference sequence). V was cut by 4 bases and J by 5 bases, with 8 bases left in between. CDR3 residues: CASSPTQTGELFF. The DNA for the CDR3 is TGTGCCAGCAGCCCTACACAGACCGGGGAGCTGTTTTTT.

This clone was recorded a few times. The chain couples TRBV6-2 or TRBV6-3 to TRBJ1-2; the match to TRBD1 covers 7 bases. Germline lookup yields CDR1 MNHEY and CDR2 SVGEGT. V lost 6 bases to trimming and J lost 8 bases; unmatched junction nucleotides: 12. This CDR3 is built from 14 residues. DNA of the CDR3: TGTGCCAGCAGCCGCGGACAGGTGGTGGGCGGCTACACCTTC. Its translation is CASSRGQVVGGYTF.

V gene TRBV5-4 combines with J gene TRBJ2-5; D is unresolved. The CDR3 loop spans 14 amino acids. Germline assignment: CDR1 SGHNT and CDR2 YYREEE (reference sequence). Trimming removed 0 bases from V and 2 bases from J, with 8 bases in between. The CDR3 DNA reads as TGTGCCAGCAGCTTGGTGTCAGATCAAGAGACCCAGTACTTC. This translates into CASSLVSDQETQYF.

The DNA for the CDR3 is TGTGCCACCAGTGATGGCCGGGTAGGGGGCACTGAAGCTTTCTTT. Its translation: CATSDGRVGGTEAFF. The genes are TRBV24-1 and TRBJ1-1; maybe TRBD1 (6 bases). The CDR3 has 15 residues. Germline CDR1 reads KGHDR; CDR2 reads SFDVKD. V gave up 3 bases and J gave up 4 bases, with 14 bases separating them.

The chain joins TRBV5-1 to TRBJ2-3; weak D call: TRBD2 (7 bases). The CDR3 totals 14 residues. V lost 2 bases and J lost 2, with 9 bases in between. The germline V gene encodes CDR1 SGHRS and CDR2 YFSETQ. Written as DNA, the CDR3 is TGCGCCAGCAGCTTAGGGGGGGACACAGATACGCAGTATTTT. The encoded protein is CASSLGGDTDTQYF.

The V and J genes are TRBV2 and TRBJ1-5; 9 bases are shared with TRBD1. The CDR3 spans 13 residues. Germline CDR1 SNHLY, CDR2 FYNNEI. Unmatched junction bases numbered 1, after V lost 3 bases and J lost 7 bases. CDR3: CASSETGGQPQHF. The CDR3 nucleotides are TGTGCCAGCAGTGAGACAGGGGGGCAGCCCCAGCATTTT.

The chain has TRBV11-3 and TRBJ2-1, with D uncertain. Per germline, CDR1 SGHNT and CDR2 YENEEA. CDR3 length: 13 residues. V lost 2 bases, J lost 8 bases, and 10 bases lay in between. The CDR3 DNA follows: TGTGCCAGCAGCTTAAGCAGGCTTGATGAGCAGTTCTTC. This sequence encodes CASSLSRLDEQFF.

As concerns this clone: This sample includes further DNA sequences coding for the same CDR3. The chain combines TRBV6-5 with TRBJ1-1; TRBD1 might be the D (6 bases). This CDR3 is built from 12 residues. V lost 5 bases and J lost 4, with 8 bases in between. Germline CDR1 MNHEY, CDR2 SVGAGI. The CDR3 nucleotides read TGTGCCAGCAGTAGGGGGGGCACTGAAGCTTTCTTT. This codes for CASSRGGTEAFF.

The chain employs TRBV14 and TRBJ1-1; D may be TRBD1 (6 bases). The germline V and J ends were trimmed by 4 bases and 7 bases, with 16 bases remaining between them. Germline assignment: CDR1 SGHDN and CDR2 FVKESK. The CDR3 runs to 14 residues. CDR3 sequence reads: CASSRGGARNEAFF. The DNA of the CDR3 is TGTGCCAGCAGCCGAGGGGGTGCGCGAAATGAAGCTTTCTTT. Complete variable domain (other parts from reference TRBV14 and TRBJ1-1): EAGVTQFPSHSVIEKGQTVTLRCDPISGHDNLYWYRRVMGKEIKFLLHFVKESKQDESGMPNNRFLAERTGGTYSTLKVQPAELEDSGVYFCASSRGGARNEAFFGQGTRLTVV.

The V and J genes are TRBV10-3 and TRBJ1-2, with TRBD1 matching 7 bases. This CDR3 region has 15 residues. After removal of 0 bases from V and 1 base from J, the junction contained 2 bases not matched to a gene. Germline loops: CDR1 ENHRY, CDR2 SYGVKD. Written as DNA, the CDR3 is TGTGCCATCAGTGAGTCGAGGGGGCTTAACTATGGCTACACCTTC. Translated: CAISESRGLNYGYTF.

The rearrangement links TRBV7-2 to TRBJ1-6; 8 positions match TRBD1. The CDR3 runs to 16 residues. CDR1 is SGHTA and CDR2 is FQGNSA in the germline V gene. Trimming cost V 1 base and J 10 bases; bases outside gene matches: 9. CDR3 protein: CASSLGPGGVESPLHF. CDR3 sequence (DNA): TGTGCCAGCAGCTTAGGGCCAGGGGGCGTAGAGTCACCCCTCCACTTT.

The rearrangement joins TRBV5-1 to TRBJ1-2, with D perhaps TRBD1 (5 bases). Germline CDR1 reads SGHRS; CDR2 reads YFSETQ. CDR3 size: 14 residues. Trimming shortened V by 0 bases and J by 4 bases, and 10 bases separated the two germline ends. The CDR3 nucleotides read TGCGCCAGCAGCTTGGGGGGCTTTGGCTATGGCTACACCTTC. Amino acid sequence: CASSLGGFGYGYTF.

This rearrangement joins TRBV11-3 to TRBJ2-3, with a tentative D call TRBD1 (6 bases). V lost 7 bases to trimming and J lost 8 bases, with 16 bases between them. CDR3 length equals 13 residues. Germline CDR1 is SGHNT and CDR2 is YENEEA. Written as DNA, the CDR3 is TGTGCCAGCAATCCCGGGACATATGGTACGCAGTATTTT. Translation: CASNPGTYGTQYF.

The V call is TRBV28, the J call TRBJ2-4; possibly TRBD2 for D (7 bases). CDR3 length equals 15 residues. The V end lost 6 bases, the J end lost 6 bases, and 18 bases lay between the germline ends. CDR1 MDHEN and CDR2 SYDVKM come from the germline V gene. The CDR3 loop reads CASRQGGGYRNIQYF. The CDR3 nucleotides read TGTGCCAGCAGGCAGGGAGGGGGTTATAGAAACATTCAGTACTTC.

The chain links TRBV6-1 to TRBJ1-5; D not resolved. This CDR3 is 14 amino acids long. The germline gives CDR1 MNHNS, CDR2 SASEGT. Trimming cost V 3 bases and J 0 bases, with 6 bases left between them. The CDR3 DNA sequence: TGTGCCAGCAGTGATTTCGGTAGCAATCAGCCCCAGCATTTT. Its protein is CASSDFGSNQPQHF.

This clone was counted a single time. The chain is built from TRBV7-2 and TRBJ1-2, with D perhaps matching TRBD1 (6 bases). The V end was cut by 3 bases, the J end by 2 bases, with 10 bases between. CDR3 size: 14 residues. Germline V lookup: CDR1 SGHTA, CDR2 FQGNSA. CDR3 DNA sequence: TGTGCCAGCAGCTTGGGTACAGGGAACTATGGCTACACCTTC. Protein product: CASSLGTGNYGYTF.

The V gene is TRBV18, the J gene TRBJ1-5, with unresolved D. Germline-derived CDR1 and CDR2 are KGHSH and LQKENI. This CDR3 comprises 15 residues. The V gene lost 5 bases and the J gene lost 0 bases, with 11 bases spanning the gap. The CDR3 reads CASSANPYSNQPQHF. The CDR3 DNA reads as TGTGCCAGCTCAGCGAACCCGTATAGCAATCAGCCCCAGCATTTT. Together with reference TRBV18 and TRBJ1-5, the CDR3 gives the full variable domain: NAGVMQNPRHLVRRRGQEARLRCSPMKGHSHVYWYRQLPEEGLKFMVYLQKENIIDESGMPKERFSAEFPKEGPSILRIQQVVRGDSAAYFCASSANPYSNQPQHFGDGTRLSIL.

The chain employs TRBV4-1 and TRBJ2-5; a possible D gene is TRBD2 (5 bases). Trimming cost V 3 bases and J 4 bases, with 15 bases left between them. The CDR3 extends over 15 amino acids. Per the germline V gene, CDR1 is MGHRA and CDR2 is YSYEKL. CDR3 sequence reads: CASSHDSLRGETQYF. Written as DNA, the CDR3 is TGCGCCAGCAGCCACGACTCCCTCCGGGGAGAGACCCAGTACTTC.

Only a few counts were recorded for this clone. The chain combines TRBV2 with TRBJ1-1; D is ambiguous. Germline CDR1 reads SNHLY; CDR2 reads FYNNEI. This CDR3 comprises 13 residues. The ends were cut back, 8 bases at V and 5 bases at J, with 15 bases in the middle. Here the CDR3 reads CASHLLPGTEAFF. CDR3 nucleotides: TGTGCCAGCCACCTCCTGCCGGGGACTGAAGCTTTCTTT.

The chain employs TRBV7-9 and TRBJ2-5; 8 bases align to TRBD1. Germline values: CDR1 SEHNR, CDR2 FQNEAQ (reference sequence). With V trimmed by 6 bases and J by 2 bases, 8 bases remained unmatched. The CDR3 length is 15 residues. The chain's CDR3 is CASSIQGGGQETQYF. The CDR3 DNA is TGTGCCAGCAGTATACAGGGGGGCGGACAAGAGACCCAGTACTTC.

This clone was counted once. CDR3 residues: CASSYVSGVGYGYTF. The DNA of the CDR3 is TGTGCCAGCAGTTACGTTTCCGGGGTGGGGTATGGCTACACCTTC. The chain employs TRBV6-5 and TRBJ1-2, with no clear D. The germline CDR1 and CDR2 sequences are MNHEY and SVGAGI. This CDR3 spans 15 amino acids. V lost 2 bases, J lost 5 bases, and 15 bases lay in between.

This clone was seen once. The chain is built from TRBV29-1 and TRBJ1-3; 8 nucleotides line up with TRBD1. The CDR3 consists of 11 residues. Looked up from germline, CDR1 is SQVTM and CDR2 is ANQGSEA. V lost 6 bases and J lost 7; bases outside the gene matches: 2. CDR3 amino acids: CSVTGANTIYF. The CDR3 DNA reads as TGCAGCGTGACAGGGGCGAACACCATATATTTT.

This clone was counted a few times. The chain employs TRBV4-1 and TRBJ1-3; D call uncertain. The CDR3 consists of 12 residues. CDR1 and CDR2 (germline): MGHRA, YSYEKL. Trimming shortened V by 3 bases and J by 4 bases, and 4 bases separated the two germline ends. This CDR3 reads CASSHIGNTIYF. CDR3 DNA sequence: TGCGCCAGCAGCCATATAGGAAACACCATATATTTT.

V and J are TRBV7-9 and TRBJ2-5, with no clear D. V lost 7 bases and J lost 1, with 10 bases in between. This CDR3 contains 13 residues. Germline V gene data show CDR1 as SEHNR and CDR2 as FQNEAQ (reference sequence). This CDR3 reads CASTAGFQETQYF. In DNA form, the CDR3 reads TGTGCCAGCACCGCAGGATTCCAAGAGACCCAGTACTTC. Combining the CDR3 with reference TRBV7-9 and TRBJ2-5 gives the whole variable domain DTGVSQNPRHKITKRGQNVTFRCDPISEHNRLYWYRQTLGQGPEFLTYFQNEAQLEKSRLLSDRFSAERPKGSFSTLEIQRTEQGDSAMYLCASTAGFQETQYFGPGTRLLVL.

A remark on this clone: Other DNA variants within this sample encode the same CDR3. The chain has TRBV28 and TRBJ2-7; 12 positions match TRBD1. With V trimmed by 4 bases and J by 6 bases, 10 bases remained unmatched. There are 16 residues in the CDR3. Germline V CDR1 and CDR2: MDHEN, SYDVKM. CDR3: CASSSRLPGQGAEQYF. The CDR3, as DNA: TGTGCCAGCAGTTCCCGTCTACCGGGACAGGGGGCCGAGCAGTACTTC.

The chain joins TRBV12-3 or TRBV12-4 to TRBJ1-1; weak D call: TRBD1 (5 bases). Between the trimmed V and J ends, which lost 1 base and 8 bases, there was a span of 8 bases. The CDR3 loop spans 12 amino acids. The CDR3 nucleotides are TGTGCCAGCAGTTTAGGGCCAGGGGAAGCTTTCTTT. Encoded protein: CASSLGPGEAFF.

The chain has TRBV2 and TRBJ2-7; D perhaps matches TRBD2 (5 bases). Germline lookup yields CDR1 SNHLY and CDR2 FYNNEI. The CDR3 is 13 residues long. Trimming cost V 7 bases and J 5 bases, with 15 bases left between them. CDR3 amino acids: CASNMGLADEQYF. The CDR3 DNA reads TGTGCCAGCAATATGGGCCTAGCTGACGAGCAGTACTTC. The whole variable domain, filled in from reference TRBV2 and TRBJ2-7, reads EPEVTQTPSHQVTQMGQEVILRCVPISNHLYFYWYRQILGQKVEFLVSFYNNEISEKSEIFDDQFSVERPDGSNFTLKIRSTKLEDSAMYFCASNMGLADEQYFGPGTRLTVT.

V gene TRBV29-1 combines with J gene TRBJ2-7, with TRBD1 identical over 8 bases. CDR1 is SQVTM, CDR2 ANQGSEA, per germline. With 6 bases clipped from V and 6 bases from J, the junction kept 13 bases outside the gene matches. This CDR3 region has 14 residues. The CDR3 DNA reads TGCAGCGTGAAAGAGGGACAGGACTCCGCCGAGCAGTACTTC. This sequence encodes CSVKEGQDSAEQYF.

The J gene is TRBJ1-5, the V gene TRBV3-1 (or the pseudogene TRBV3-2); D gene ambiguous. V was pared by 0 bases and J by 6 bases, with 9 bases between. CDR3 length: 14 residues. Germline V gene sequence: CDR1 LGHDT, CDR2 YNNKEL (reference sequence). CDR3 region: CASSQDMSGQPQHF. CDR3 bases: TGTGCCAGCAGCCAAGATATGAGCGGTCAGCCCCAGCATTTT.

The chain has TRBV5-1 and TRBJ2-3; no reliable D call. CDR1 and CDR2 from the germline V gene are SGHRS and YFSETQ. Deletions cut 1 base from V and 4 bases from J, with 10 bases between. The CDR3 sequence is 14 residues long. CDR3 amino acids: CASSLLRGADTQYF. CDR3 coding DNA: TGCGCCAGCAGCTTGCTTCGAGGAGCAGATACGCAGTATTTT.